Below, 9 T cell receptor beta chains from the same sample are listed, as sequenced in a study of control samples from healthy donors and cancer patients. TCRdb's table, derived via immunoSEQ multiplex PCR, lists solely in-frame clones and lacks some. The sample holds some 140,000 clones; 85% to 95% are singletons and the top ten take more than 13%. Sequenced material: PBMCs. The receptors stem from a man aged 55-75 years with colorectal cancer.

The rearrangement uses TRBV7-9 and TRBJ2-1; D unresolved. The CDR3 is 14 residues long. Per the germline V gene, CDR1 is SEHNR and CDR2 is FQNEAQ (reference sequence). V shed 3 bases and J shed 4 bases, with 10 bases lying between them. The CDR3 protein is CASSLVEIYNEQFF. The CDR3 nucleotides read TGTGCCAGCAGCTTGGTGGAAATATACAATGAGCAGTTCTTC.

CDR3 sequence reads: CASSGGRTVNYEQYF. The CDR3 DNA follows: TGCGCCAGCAGCGGGGGCCGGACAGTAAACTACGAGCAGTACTTC. This chain joins TRBV5-1 and TRBJ2-7; D might be TRBD1 (6 bases). V lost 4 bases, J lost 3 bases, and 17 bases lay in between. CDR1 is SGHRS, CDR2 YFSETQ, per germline. The CDR3 sequence is 15 residues long.

V usage is TRBV9 and J usage is TRBJ2-3, with 12 bases fitting TRBD2. This CDR3 comprises 16 residues. With V trimmed by 6 bases and J by 0 bases, 5 bases remained unmatched. Per germline, CDR1 SGDLS and CDR2 YYNGEE. The CDR3 DNA reads TGTGCCAGCACCCGGACTAGCGGGGCCAGCACAGATACGCAGTATTTT. It encodes CASTRTSGASTDTQYF.

The chain has TRBV10-3 and TRBJ2-7, with D possibly TRBD2 on 5 matching bases. V was clipped by 10 bases and J by 0 bases, with 10 bases between them. This CDR3 is built from 12 residues. CDR1 and CDR2 from the germline V gene are ENHRY and SYGVKD. CDR3 sequence (DNA): TGTGCCAGTTCCGGGAACTCCTACGAGCAGTACTTC. Amino acid sequence: CASSGNSYEQYF.

The chain has TRBV6-1 and TRBJ2-3; 9 bases line up with TRBD1. The CDR3 extends over 17 amino acids. Germline values: CDR1 MNHNS, CDR2 SASEGT. Losses at the gene ends were 3 bases for V and 2 bases for J; bases not matched to a gene: 9. The CDR3 sequence is CASSDQTGGVSTDTQYF. The CDR3 nucleotides are TGTGCCAGCAGTGATCAGACAGGGGGGGTGTCCACAGATACGCAGTATTTT.

The chain has TRBV15 and TRBJ1-1, with a weak D call TRBD1 (6 bases). Per germline, CDR1 LNHNV and CDR2 YYDKDF (reference sequence). The CDR3 extends over 15 amino acids. V shed 1 base and J shed 4 bases, with 13 bases lying between them. The CDR3 bases are TGTGCCACCAGCAGAGCCCGACAGGTTCGCACTGAAGCTTTCTTT. Its protein product is CATSRARQVRTEAFF.

This chain joins TRBV5-1 and TRBJ2-2, with TRBD1 matching over 9 bases. Losses at the gene ends were 3 bases for V and 9 bases for J; bases not matched to a gene: 12. The CDR3 sequence is 16 residues long. Per the germline V gene, CDR1 is SGHRS and CDR2 is YFSETQ. The CDR3 spells CASSSGTGLAARELFF. In DNA form, the CDR3 reads TGCGCCAGCAGCTCCGGGACAGGGTTGGCCGCCCGGGAGCTGTTTTTT.

The V call is TRBV7-2, the J call TRBJ1-2; no firm D call. This CDR3 has 14 amino acids. The V end was cut by 5 bases, the J end by 0 bases, with 10 bases between. Germline-derived CDR1 and CDR2 are SGHTA and FQGNSA. The CDR3 here is CASSPDGSNYGYTF. In nucleotides, the CDR3 is TGTGCCAGCAGCCCCGACGGCTCTAACTATGGCTACACCTTC.

This rearrangement joins TRBV5-1 to TRBJ2-7; D is unresolved. Per germline, CDR1 SGHRS and CDR2 YFSETQ. The CDR3 extends over 15 amino acids. Deletions cut 4 bases from V and 7 bases from J, with 21 bases between. DNA for the CDR3: TGCGCCAGCAGCCCGGTAGGGTCTCCCAACTTGGAGCAGTACTTC. Translation gives CASSPVGSPNLEQYF. Filled out from reference TRBV5-1 and TRBJ2-7, the complete variable domain reads KAGVTQTPRYLIKTRGQQVTLSCSPISGHRSVSWYQQTPGQGLQFLFEYFSETQRNKGNFPGRFSGRQFSNSRSEMNVSTLELGDSALYLCASSPVGSPNLEQYFGPGTRLTVT.